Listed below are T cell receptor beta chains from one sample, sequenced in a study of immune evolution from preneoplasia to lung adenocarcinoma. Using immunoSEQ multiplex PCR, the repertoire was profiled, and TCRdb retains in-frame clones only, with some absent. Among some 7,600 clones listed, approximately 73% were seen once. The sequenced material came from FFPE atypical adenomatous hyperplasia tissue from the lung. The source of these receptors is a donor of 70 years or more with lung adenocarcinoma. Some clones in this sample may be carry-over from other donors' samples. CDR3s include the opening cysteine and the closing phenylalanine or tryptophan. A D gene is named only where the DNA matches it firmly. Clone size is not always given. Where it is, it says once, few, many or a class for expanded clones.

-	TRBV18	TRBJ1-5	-	TGTGCCAGCTCACCGGCCGGGACCGATCAGCCCCAGCATTTT	CASSPAGTDQPQHF
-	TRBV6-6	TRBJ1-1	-	TGTGCCAGCAGTTCCCGGGGAGATGAAGCTTTCTTT	CASSSRGDEAFF
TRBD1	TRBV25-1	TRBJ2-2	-	TGTGCCAGCAGTGCAGGGACAGTTAACACCGGGGAGCTGTTTTTT	CASSAGTVNTGELFF
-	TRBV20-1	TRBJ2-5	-	TGCAGTGCGCTCGGGGGAGAGACCCAGTACTTC	CSALGGETQYF
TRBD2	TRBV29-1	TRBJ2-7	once	TGCAGCGTTGCTCCGGGGGGATCCTACGAGCAGTACTTC	CSVAPGGSYEQYF
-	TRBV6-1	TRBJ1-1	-	TGTGCCAGCAGTGAAGGATATGGGGGAGTAGTAGAAGGAGCTTTCTTT	CASSEGYGGVVEGAFF
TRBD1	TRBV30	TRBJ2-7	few	TGTGCCTGGAGCCCAGATTCGGGACAGGCCTACGAGCAGTACTTC	CAWSPDSGQAYEQYF
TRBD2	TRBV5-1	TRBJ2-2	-	TGCGCCAGCACCCCGACTAGCGGGGGGCCGAACACCGGGGAGCTGTTTTTT	CASTPTSGGPNTGELFF
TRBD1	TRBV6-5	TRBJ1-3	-	TGTGCCAGCGGGGGGGACAGAAACTCTGGAAACACCATATATTTT	CASGGDRNSGNTIYF
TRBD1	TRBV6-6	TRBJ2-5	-	TGTGCCAGCAGGCTGACAGGGGCGAACTCCTACGAGAAGTACTTC	CASRLTGANSYEKYF
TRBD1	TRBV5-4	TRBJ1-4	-	TGTGCCAGCAGCTTGGCACCGACAGGGGACATAGAAAAACTGTTTTTC	CASSLAPTGDIEKLFF
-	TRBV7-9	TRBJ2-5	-	TGTGCCAGCAGCCCCTATTACGGGAGAGAACAGTACTTC	CASSPYYGREQYF
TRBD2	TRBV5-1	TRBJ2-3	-	TGCGCCAGCAGCTCCGGACTAGCGGCTAGCACAGATACGCGGTATTTT	CASSSGLAASTDTRYF
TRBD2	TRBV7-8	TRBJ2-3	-	TGTGCCAGCAGCCCACGGACTAGCGCAAGCACAGATACGCAGTATTTT	CASSPRTSASTDTQYF
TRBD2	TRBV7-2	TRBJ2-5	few	TGTGCCAGCAGCTTAGGAGTGACAACGGGGGGAGAGACCCAGTACTTC	CASSLGVTTGGETQYF
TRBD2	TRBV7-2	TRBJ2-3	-	TGTGCCAGCAGCTTAGCAAGGCCTAGCGGGAGACGATACGATACGCAGTATTTT	CASSLARPSGRRYDTQYF
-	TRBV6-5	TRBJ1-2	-	TGTGCCAGCAGACAGACATGGGGGACGGAAGATGGCTACACCTTC	CASRQTWGTEDGYTF
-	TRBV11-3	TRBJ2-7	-	TGTGCCAGCACCGATTTTTACGAGCAGTACTTC	CASTDFYEQYF
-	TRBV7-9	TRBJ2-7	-	TGTGCCAGCAGCTCCCTCAGGGGTGGGTTCGGCGAGCAGTACTTC	CASSSLRGGFGEQYF
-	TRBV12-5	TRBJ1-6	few	TGTGCTAGTGCCTGGGGGGTTGACTCACCCCTCCACTTT	CASAWGVDSPLHF
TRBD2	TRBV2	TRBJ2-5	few	TGTGCCAGCAGGAGGGATCTAGCGGGGCACCAAGAGACCCAGTACTTC	CASRRDLAGHQETQYF
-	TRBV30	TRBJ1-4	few	TGTGCCTCGCAGGGGAGGAATGAAAAACTGTTTTTT	CASQGRNEKLFF
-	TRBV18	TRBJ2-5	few	TGTGCCAGCTCAATGGGGCTGGAAGAGACCCAGTACTTC	CASSMGLEETQYF
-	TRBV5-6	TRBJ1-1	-	TGTGCCAGCAGCATTGACACGGCCACTGAAGCTTTCTTT	CASSIDTATEAFF
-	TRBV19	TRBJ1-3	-	TGTGCCAGTAGTTCCGACGGTGAAGCTGGAAACACCATATATTTT	CASSSDGEAGNTIYF
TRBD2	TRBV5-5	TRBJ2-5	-	TGTGCCAGCACCCTGACCGCGGGGGGGCAAGAGACCCAGTACTTC	CASTLTAGGQETQYF
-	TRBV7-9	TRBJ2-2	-	TGTGCCAGCAGCTTAGGCCAGAACACCGGGGAGCTGTTTTTT	CASSLGQNTGELFF
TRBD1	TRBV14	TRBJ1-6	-	TGTGCCAGCAGCCAAGATAGGGGGGACAGTTCACCCCTCCACTTT	CASSQDRGDSSPLHF
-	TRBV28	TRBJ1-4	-	TGTGCCAGCACCGGGGACAATTCTGAAAAACTGTTTTTT	CASTGDNSEKLFF
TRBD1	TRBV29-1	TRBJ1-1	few	TGCAGCGGGGGACAGGGGATGAGGACTGAAGCTTTCTTT	CSGGQGMRTEAFF
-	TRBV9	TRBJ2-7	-	TGTGCCAGCAGCGTAGAGGACATCTCCTACGAGCAGTACTTC	CASSVEDISYEQYF
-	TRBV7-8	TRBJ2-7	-	TGTGCCAGCAGCTTCGAAGGGCAGGCGATTACCGAGCAGTACTTC	CASSFEGQAITEQYF
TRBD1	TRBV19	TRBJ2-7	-	TGTGCCAGTAGCGACGCCGGGACAGGGGGGTACGAGCAGTACTTC	CASSDAGTGGYEQYF
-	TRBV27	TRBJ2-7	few	TGTGCCAGCAGTTTAACAGCCAATAACTACGAGCAGTACTTC	CASSLTANNYEQYF
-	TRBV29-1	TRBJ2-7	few	TGCAGCGTTCTGGGCAACTACGAGCAGTACTTC	CSVLGNYEQYF
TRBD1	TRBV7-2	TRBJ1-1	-	TGTGCCAGCAGCCCAGGCGGGACAGCGAACACTGAAGCTTTCTTT	CASSPGGTANTEAFF
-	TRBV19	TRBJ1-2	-	TGTGCCAGCGACCCAGGGAATTCCTATGGCTACACCTTC	CASDPGNSYGYTF
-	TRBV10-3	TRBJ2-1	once	TGTGCCATCAGGGATGGGGGAGATGAGCAGTTCTTC	CAIRDGGDEQFF